Shown below are 23 T cell receptor beta chains from a single sample sequenced in a study of T cells in Graves' hyperthyroidism and ophthalmopathy. TCR beta CDR3 regions were amplified from RNA. Researchers ran a first-round RT-PCR on the TCR CDR3 using the HTBI primer set. TCRdb processed the multiplex PCR reads anew with MiXCR; each CDR3 protein has one entry. The sample gives around 610,000 distinct CDR3 sequences, over 12% of which show up once; 4.3% is in the top ten. The sample comprised blood. Source of these receptors: a woman between 35 and 50 years old with Graves' ophthalmopathy.

The table lists this clonotype with many counts. J is TRBJ2-7 and V is TRBV10-1, with 10 bases that match TRBD2. Germline CDR1 WNHNN, CDR2 SYGVQD (reference sequence). The J segment lost 3 bases and the V segment lost 3 bases, leaving 2 bases of the junction unmatched. This CDR3 contains 14 residues. The CDR3, as DNA: TGCGCCAGCAGTGACGAGCGGGAGGGCTACGAGCAGTACTTC. Translated, it gives CASSDEREGYEQYF.

Many counts were recorded for this clonotype. The V gene is TRBV12-3 or TRBV12-4, the J gene TRBJ1-5, with TRBD1 as a possible D gene (5 bases). CDR3 length: 15 amino acids. With 6 bases removed from V and 2 bases from J, the gap between germline ends came to 14 bases. The DNA for the CDR3 is TGTGCCAGCAGCCGGTTCGGGGCGGGCAATCAGCCCCAGCATTTT. It specifies CASSRFGAGNQPQHF.

This clonotype was observed at least ten times. This CDR3 reads CASGLGRQSSYEQYF. As DNA, the CDR3 is TGTGCCAGCGGACTGGGACGGCAAAGCTCCTACGAGCAGTACTTC. The chain joins TRBV6-4 to TRBJ2-7, with D perhaps assigned TRBD1 or TRBD2 (5 bases each). The CDR3 loop spans 15 amino acids. CDR1 is MRHNA and CDR2 is SNTAGT in the germline V gene. The germline V and J ends were trimmed by 8 bases and 0 bases, with 17 bases remaining between them.

Ten or more counts support this clonotype. The V gene is TRBV6-5, the J gene TRBJ2-7, with D possibly matching TRBD1 (6 bases). Per the germline V gene, CDR1 is MNHEY and CDR2 is SVGAGI. The CDR3 totals 14 residues. The V gene lost 3 bases and the J gene lost 0 bases, with 9 bases spanning the gap. The CDR3 DNA is TGTGCCAGCAGTTATGGACAGAACTCCTACGAGCAGTACTTC. It specifies CASSYGQNSYEQYF.

This clonotype was seen repeatedly, ten times or more. V gene TRBV7-2 combines with J gene TRBJ1-2, with D hard to call. The CDR3 sequence is 15 residues long. V was clipped by 5 bases and J by 4 bases, with 17 bases between them. The germline gives CDR1 SGHTA, CDR2 FQGNSA. This CDR3 reads CASSPVVFSGYGYTF. CDR3 DNA: TGTGCCAGCAGCCCTGTGGTTTTTTCTGGCTATGGCTACACCTTC.

This clonotype has at least ten counts. The rearrangement joins TRBV11-1 to TRBJ1-1; possibly TRBD1 for D (5 bases). Germline lookup yields CDR1 SGHAT and CDR2 FQDESV (reference sequence). The CDR3 has 16 amino acids. Trimming removed 5 bases from V and 0 bases from J, with 16 bases in between. CDR3: CASSTRQRGMNTEAFF. CDR3 in DNA: TGTGCCAGCAGCACACGACAGAGGGGCATGAACACTGAAGCTTTCTTT.

CDR3 DNA sequence: TGTGCCAGCAGCGCCCGGACAGAGTACGAGCAGTACTTC. Its protein product is CASSARTEYEQYF. V is TRBV7-9 and J is TRBJ2-7; a weak D match, TRBD1 (6 bases). Trimming pared 5 bases from V and 4 bases from J, leaving 12 bases between. Germline values: CDR1 SEHNR, CDR2 FQNEAQ (reference sequence). This CDR3 contains 13 residues.

This clonotype was seen a handful of times. The chain employs TRBV20-1 and TRBJ2-5, with TRBD2 matching 8 bases. Germline V CDR1 and CDR2: DFQATT, SNEGSKA (reference sequence). CDR3 length equals 14 residues. This CDR3 reads CSADREGIQETQYF. CDR3 in DNA: TGCAGCGCTGATCGGGAGGGTATTCAAGAGACCCAGTACTTC.

This chain links TRBV29-1 with TRBJ2-7; D unclear. CDR1 and CDR2 from the germline V gene are SQVTM and ANQGSEA. Trimming left V 7 bases short and J 1 base short, with 11 bases between. The CDR3 extends over 12 amino acids. In DNA, the CDR3 is TGCAGCGGGGCGGTAGGATCCTACGAGCAGTACTTC. It codes for CSGAVGSYEQYF.

The chain carries TRBV30 and TRBJ2-2; 8 bases align to TRBD1. V lost 0 bases to trimming and J lost 2 bases; unmatched junction nucleotides: 11. The CDR3 spans 18 residues. The germline CDR1 and CDR2 sequences are GTSNPN and SVGIG (reference sequence). The CDR3 nucleotides read TGTGCCTGGAGTGTATCCAGGGGGCTTAGAATAAACACCGGGGAGCTGTTTTTT. It translates to CAWSVSRGLRINTGELFF.

This clonotype was observed many times. An end of the junction differs from the germline gene, which may be a read error. The V gene is TRBV11-2, the J gene TRBJ2-7; D is unclear. Germline assignment: CDR1 SGHAT and CDR2 FQNNGV. This CDR3 has 11 amino acids. CDR3 in amino acids: CASSLDVKAEF. In DNA, the CDR3 is TGTGCCAGCAGCTTAGATGTGAAGGCGGAGTTC.

This clonotype showed up many times. J is TRBJ2-7 and V is TRBV4-2, with 11 bases that match TRBD2. Trimming took 0 bases from V and 2 from J; bases not matched to a gene: 3. Germline CDR1 and CDR2: LGHNA and YNFKEQ. This CDR3 has 16 residues. CDR3 DNA sequence: TGTGCCAGCAGCCAAGAGCCGGGACTAGCGGCCTACGAGCAGTACTTC. Protein product: CASSQEPGLAAYEQYF.

This clonotype was seen a few times. CDR3 loop: CATSGQGGHQPQHF. Written as DNA, the CDR3 is TGTGCCACCAGCGGACAGGGGGGGCATCAGCCCCAGCATTTT. The chain is built from TRBV15 and TRBJ1-5; 10 bases are a match to TRBD1. The germline gives CDR1 LNHNV, CDR2 YYDKDF (reference sequence). The CDR3 sequence is 14 residues long. V trimming: 5 bases; J trimming: 5 bases; junction bases outside the gene matches: 3.

This clonotype was found many times. The chain links TRBV30 to TRBJ1-1, with TRBD1 matching 10 bases. CDR1 is GTSNPN and CDR2 is SVGIG in the germline V gene (reference sequence). The CDR3 covers 16 residues. V lost 3 bases and J lost 14; bases outside the gene matches: 21. Here the CDR3 reads CAWSLTGGALVRRAFF. The CDR3 nucleotides are TGTGCCTGGAGCCTGACAGGGGGCGCATTAGTGAGGAGGGCGTTCTTT.

At least ten counts were recorded for this clonotype. The V and J genes are TRBV20-1 and TRBJ2-4; TRBD2 agrees at 12 bases. The germline V gene encodes CDR1 DFQATT and CDR2 SNEGSKA (reference sequence). The CDR3 has 16 residues. J gave up 0 bases and V 6 bases, and 6 bases lay outside the gene matches. CDR3 amino acids: CSAPGLAGGAKNIQYF. The CDR3 DNA follows: TGCAGTGCCCCGGGACTAGCGGGCGGAGCCAAAAACATTCAGTACTTC.

This clonotype came up a few times. The V gene is TRBV5-1, the J gene TRBJ2-7, with 7 bases identical to TRBD1. The CDR3 runs 16 residues. The V gene end was trimmed by 4 bases and the J gene end by 0 bases; junction bases not matched to a gene: 10. Germline V CDR1 and CDR2: SGHRS, YFSETQ. This CDR3 is CASSGASTGTSYEQYF. CDR3 sequence (DNA): TGCGCCAGCAGCGGGGCCTCGACAGGGACCTCCTACGAGCAGTACTTC.

This clonotype has at least ten counts. The J gene is TRBJ2-7, the V gene TRBV20-1; TRBD2 might be the D (6 bases). Trimming pared 3 bases from V and 3 bases from J, leaving 12 bases between. The CDR3 spans 13 residues. Germline V gene sequence: CDR1 DFQATT, CDR2 SNEGSKA (reference sequence). CDR3 DNA: TGCAGTGCTAGTCGGGAGAGGGGCTACGAGCAGTACTTC. It is translated as CSASRERGYEQYF.

A few counts support this clonotype. The V gene is TRBV12-3 or TRBV12-4, the J gene TRBJ2-4, with a weak D call TRBD1 (5 bases). CDR3 length: 12 residues. V shed 6 bases and J shed 6 bases, with 9 bases lying between them. The CDR3 DNA sequence: TGTGCCAGCAGCTCAGACAGAAACATTCAGTACTTC. It specifies CASSSDRNIQYF.

This clonotype was picked up many times. The CDR3 protein is CASSDLGLAGGLQETQYF. As DNA, the CDR3 is TGTGCCAGCAGCGACCTGGGACTAGCGGGAGGTTTACAAGAGACCCAGTACTTC. The chain has TRBV7-9 and TRBJ2-5; TRBD2 matches 15 bases. The CDR3 consists of 18 residues. Germline lookup yields CDR1 SEHNR and CDR2 FQNEAQ (reference sequence). J gave up 2 bases and V 5 bases, and 9 bases lay outside the gene matches.

Many counts were recorded for this clonotype. The chain joins TRBV6-5 to TRBJ1-1; no firm D call. V lost 6 bases and J lost 4, with 18 bases in between. CDR1 is MNHEY, CDR2 SVGAGI, per germline. This CDR3 is 15 amino acids long. DNA for the CDR3: TGTGCCAGCAGCTATGCACCCGGTGTGGGCACTGAAGCTTTCTTT. It yields the protein CASSYAPGVGTEAFF.

This chain uses TRBV4-1 with TRBJ1-1; D gene ambiguous. Germline assignment: CDR1 MGHRA and CDR2 YSYEKL. Deletions cut 1 base from V and 0 bases from J, with 6 bases between. There are 14 residues in the CDR3. CDR3 protein: CASSQAGVNTEAFF. The CDR3 nucleotides are TGCGCCAGCAGCCAAGCAGGAGTGAACACTGAAGCTTTCTTT.

This clonotype was seen more than once but under ten times. J is TRBJ2-1 and V is TRBV24-1; maybe TRBD1 (6 bases). The CDR3 has 14 amino acids. V lost 7 bases and J 4 bases, leaving 13 bases between the germline ends. Looked up from germline, CDR1 is KGHDR and CDR2 is SFDVKD. Written as DNA, the CDR3 is TGTGCCACCAGGTCTCAAGGGGGTTACAATGAGCAGTTCTTC. Translating it yields CATRSQGGYNEQFF.

This clonotype was seen a few times. In DNA, the CDR3 is TGCGCCAGCAGGAAAGCGGGAGCGGTCACCGGGGAGCTGTTTTTT. Protein product: CASRKAGAVTGELFF. The genes are TRBV5-1 and TRBJ2-2, with 8 bases lining up with TRBD2. V lost 5 bases to trimming and J lost 4 bases; unmatched junction nucleotides: 7. Looked up from germline, CDR1 is SGHRS and CDR2 is YFSETQ. This CDR3 has 15 residues.